The clone carrying this T cell receptor beta chain has just a few counts. Its antigen is unidentified. This sample's time point: longitudinal time-point 3. The method for making cDNA was 5'RACE, and it used 10-nucleotide random UMIs. Over 200 million TCR-beta sequences from 15-18 subjects came out of each sequencing run. TCRdb used MiXCR to reprocess the 5' RACE reads, holding one entry per CDR3 protein. The sample contains 84,000 or so distinct CDR3 sequences, 3.5% to 5.5% of which appear only once. This specimen belongs to a study of neurological immune-mediated disorders. Regarding the study as a whole: Among expanded clones, no CDR3 amino acid sequences were shared across subjects, a pattern suggesting private repertoires in all groups. Phylogenetic analysis grouped 18 of 34 multiple sclerosis patients' repertoires together, suggesting a possible repertoire signature.

V shed 2 bases and J shed 6 bases, with 11 bases lying between them. Per germline, CDR1 SGHRS and CDR2 YFSETQ. This CDR3 is 13 amino acids long. The gene calls are TRBV5-1 and TRBJ1-1; possible D gene TRBD1, 5 bases. The sequence was obtained from a woman in her sixties with multiple sclerosis. Sequencing was performed on PBMCs. The CDR3 loop is CASSLSGSAEAFF. The CDR3 bases are TGCGCCAGCAGCTTATCAGGGAGTGCTGAAGCTTTCTTT.